This entry lists 22 T cell receptor beta chains sequenced from one sample in a study of early T cells in non-severe SARS-CoV-2 infection. TCRdb recomputed calls from the 5' RACE reads with MiXCR, one row per CDR3 protein. The table records about 69,000 distinct CDR3 sequences, around 4.2% of them present only once. This sample comprised whole blood, obtained at baseline. Source of these receptors: an adult who was a healthcare worker with PCR-confirmed SARS-CoV-2 infection or an uninfected control (not recorded which). The donor label of this sample is uncertain.

The sample holds many counts of this clonotype. V usage is TRBV18 and J usage is TRBJ2-3; no definite D call. The CDR3 extends over 15 amino acids. Between the trimmed V and J ends, which lost 2 bases and 1 base, there was a span of 10 bases. Germline V lookup: CDR1 KGHSH, CDR2 LQKENI. CDR3 residues: CASSPGVTGTDTQYF. The CDR3 bases are TGTGCCAGCTCACCAGGGGTAACGGGCACAGATACGCAGTATTTT.

This clonotype was recorded a few times. This sequence joins TRBV20-1 and TRBJ1-2, with D uncertain. Germline assignment: CDR1 DFQATT and CDR2 SNEGSKA (reference sequence). This CDR3 is 11 amino acids long. V lost 0 bases and J 10 bases, leaving 9 bases between the germline ends. CDR3 amino acids: CSAREPGFYTF. The CDR3 region has the DNA TGCAGTGCTAGAGAACCGGGGTTCTACACCTTC.

The rearrangement uses TRBV28 and TRBJ1-4; TRBD1 matches at 7 bases. The junction had 7 bases not matched to a gene; V was cut back by 3 bases and J by 0 bases. The CDR3 is made up of 17 amino acids. Germline V gives CDR1 MDHEN, CDR2 SYDVKM. The CDR3 loop is CASSFFLGQATNEKLFF. Written as DNA, the CDR3 is TGTGCCAGCAGTTTCTTCCTCGGACAGGCAACTAATGAAAAACTGTTTTTT.

This clonotype was counted ten times or more. The chain uses TRBV9 and TRBJ2-3; unclear D gene. V was cut by 0 bases and J by 2 bases, with 13 bases left in between. The CDR3 is made up of 16 amino acids. Germline values: CDR1 SGDLS, CDR2 YYNGEE. The CDR3 protein is CASSVDSGRATDTQYF. For the CDR3, the DNA is TGTGCCAGCAGCGTAGATTCGGGTCGGGCCACAGATACGCAGTATTTT. The variable domain in full, completed from reference TRBV9 and TRBJ2-3, reads DSGVTQTPKHLITATGQRVTLRCSPRSGDLSVYWYQQSLDQGLQFLIQYYNGEERAKGNILERFSAQQFPDLHSELNLSSLELGDSALYFCASSVDSGRATDTQYFGPGTRLTVL.

This chain joins TRBV12-3 or TRBV12-4 and TRBJ1-3; no firm D call. The CDR3 consists of 12 residues. V gave up 7 bases and J gave up 3 bases, with 7 bases separating them. This chain's CDR3 is CASTEHGNTIYF. DNA of the CDR3: TGTGCCAGCACCGAACATGGAAACACCATATATTTT.

The chain recombines TRBV7-6 with TRBJ2-7; 7 nucleotides agree with TRBD1. Per germline, CDR1 SGHVS and CDR2 FNYEAQ. V lost 1 base, J lost 2 bases, and 5 bases stayed unmatched. The length of the CDR3 is 15 residues. The CDR3 region is CASSLGQGLPYEQYF. For the CDR3, the DNA is TGTGCCAGCAGCTTAGGACAGGGTCTTCCCTACGAGCAGTACTTC.

This clonotype showed up many times. A junction end diverges from the germline sequence, so it may reflect a read error. In nucleotides, the CDR3 is TGTGCCAGCAGCTTATACACAGGGTCCGTGGAAGTTTTCTTT. This gives the protein CASSLYTGSVEVFF. The V and J genes are TRBV12-3 or TRBV12-4 and TRBJ1-1; TRBD1 might be the D (6 bases). This CDR3 comprises 14 residues.

This clonotype was counted ten times or more. The chain combines TRBV10-3 with TRBJ1-1; D remains unclear. Trimming pared 2 bases from V and 8 bases from J, leaving 6 bases between. CDR1 and CDR2 from the germline V gene are ENHRY and SYGVKD. The CDR3 consists of 11 residues. The CDR3 bases are TGTGCCATCAGTGAGCAAGCCGAAGCTTTCTTT. Amino acid sequence: CAISEQAEAFF.

This clonotype was seen more than once but under ten times. The chain employs TRBV6-5 and TRBJ1-2, with no clear D. CDR3 length: 13 amino acids. Deletions cut 6 bases from V and 8 bases from J, with 16 bases between. Germline assignment: CDR1 MNHEY and CDR2 SVGAGI. In nucleotides, the CDR3 is TGTGCCAGCAGCAGAGATCAGCGTGGCGGCTACACCTTC. Its protein product is CASSRDQRGGYTF.

The J gene is TRBJ2-7, the V gene TRBV20-1; the D gene is possibly TRBD1 (6 bases). CDR1 is DFQATT, CDR2 SNEGSKA, per germline (reference sequence). Trimming cost V 3 bases and J 5 bases, with 20 bases left between them. The CDR3 extends over 15 amino acids. Written as DNA, the CDR3 is TGCAGTGCTAGGTCCGGGACACCCACCCCCAACGAGCAGTACTTC. Its protein product is CSARSGTPTPNEQYF.

Ten or more counts support this clonotype. The rearrangement uses TRBV29-1 and TRBJ1-2, with unresolved D. From germline, CDR1 is SQVTM and CDR2 ANQGSEA. V was clipped by 7 bases and J by 10 bases, with 16 bases between them. This CDR3 region has 11 residues. The CDR3 protein is CSASRNNNYTF. The CDR3 DNA reads TGCAGCGCGTCACGAAACAACAACTACACCTTC.

The V and J genes are TRBV3-1 and TRBJ1-5, with 7 bases identical to TRBD1. CDR1 is LGHDT and CDR2 is YNNKEL in the germline V gene (reference sequence). With V trimmed by 3 bases and J by 5 bases, 4 bases remained unmatched. This CDR3 is built from 14 residues. CDR3 bases: TGTGCCAGCAGCCACCGACAGGGTGATCAGCCCCAGCATTTT. This translates into CASSHRQGDQPQHF.

The V call is TRBV7-3, the J call TRBJ2-5; 9 positions match TRBD1. The germline V gene encodes CDR1 SGHTA and CDR2 FQGTGA. The CDR3 consists of 19 residues. J lost 2 bases, V lost 5 bases, and 18 bases had no gene match. The CDR3: CASSPRGGTGYSIQETQYF. In DNA, the CDR3 is TGTGCCAGCAGCCCAAGGGGTGGGACAGGGTACTCAATTCAAGAGACCCAGTACTTC.

This clonotype was counted at least ten times. This chain connects TRBV11-2 to TRBJ1-1; D is uncertain. Trimming stripped 2 bases from V and 3 bases from J, with 16 bases between. Germline loops: CDR1 SGHAT, CDR2 FQNNGV. The CDR3 contains 16 residues. The CDR3 sequence: CASSLYAGRADTEAFF. CDR3 DNA: TGTGCCAGCAGCTTATACGCCGGGAGGGCGGACACTGAAGCTTTCTTT.

This clonotype has more than one count but fewer than ten. The V and J genes are TRBV7-2 and TRBJ2-7; D gene unclear. Germline V gene sequence: CDR1 SGHTA, CDR2 FQGNSA. The ends were cut back, 1 base at V and 6 bases at J, with 10 bases in the middle. The CDR3 runs to 13 residues. CDR3: CASSLVKSFEQYF. DNA of the CDR3: TGTGCCAGCAGCTTAGTTAAGTCGTTCGAGCAGTACTTC.

This clonotype was recorded at least ten times. The J gene is TRBJ1-1, the V gene TRBV7-6; D might be TRBD1 (5 bases). V lost 5 bases and J 4 bases, leaving 8 bases between the germline ends. This CDR3 is 12 amino acids long. CDR1 SGHVS and CDR2 FNYEAQ come from the germline V gene. CDR3 protein: CASSGGSTEAFF. The DNA of the CDR3 is TGTGCCAGCAGCGGGGGATCCACTGAAGCTTTCTTT.

This clonotype was picked up a small number of times. The rearrangement links TRBV6-5 to TRBJ2-1; 7 nucleotides align to TRBD2. J gave up 7 bases and V 8 bases, and 11 bases lay outside the gene matches. This CDR3 is built from 14 residues. Germline CDR1 MNHEY, CDR2 SVGAGI. The CDR3 DNA reads TGTGCCAGCTGGGGAGGGCCTTTTTTTAATGAGCAGTTCTTC. Translated: CASWGGPFFNEQFF.

The V and J genes are TRBV27 and TRBJ1-4; D gene ambiguous. In germline, CDR1 is MNHEY, CDR2 SMNVEV (reference sequence). Trimming shortened V by 4 bases and J by 4 bases, and 10 bases separated the two germline ends. This CDR3 comprises 14 residues. DNA of the CDR3: TGTGCCAGCAGTTACGGAGCGGATAATGAAAAACTGTTTTTT. This translates into CASSYGADNEKLFF.

J is TRBJ2-2 and V is TRBV6-1; unclear D gene. From germline, CDR1 is MNHNS and CDR2 SASEGT. CDR3 length: 15 amino acids. Trimming cost V 8 bases and J 0 bases, with 13 bases left between them. The CDR3 protein is CASRPPVTNTGELFF. For the CDR3, the DNA is TGTGCCAGCCGACCACCGGTTACGAACACCGGGGAGCTGTTTTTT.

CDR3 in amino acids: CSVSTGPDTQYF. CDR3 nucleotides: TGCAGCGTTTCGACAGGGCCAGATACGCAGTATTTT. V and J are TRBV29-1 and TRBJ2-3; 7 bases fit TRBD1. The ends lost 5 bases at V and 4 bases at J; junction bases unmatched: 3. Germline V gene lookup returns CDR1 SQVTM and CDR2 ANQGSEA. The CDR3 has 12 residues.

This clonotype showed up many times. J is TRBJ2-3 and V is TRBV10-1; 11 bases map to TRBD2. This CDR3 has 19 residues. CDR1 is WNHNN, CDR2 SYGVQD, per germline (reference sequence). The ends lost 3 bases at V and 0 bases at J; junction bases unmatched: 11. Here the CDR3 DNA reads TGCGCCAGCAGTGACGCTTTAACTAGCGGGGGACCTAGCACAGATACGCAGTATTTT. This codes for CASSDALTSGGPSTDTQYF.

The V call is TRBV5-6, the J call TRBJ1-1; perhaps TRBD1 as D (6 bases). The germline CDR1 and CDR2 sequences are SGHDT and YYEEEE. This CDR3 comprises 13 residues. Deletions cut 0 bases from V and 7 bases from J, with 10 bases between. The CDR3: CASSLEDRGEAFF. In nucleotides, the CDR3 is TGTGCCAGCAGCTTGGAGGACAGAGGTGAAGCTTTCTTT.